These 9 T cell receptor beta chains came from one sample sequenced in a study of T cells in Graves' hyperthyroidism and ophthalmopathy. The TCR beta CDR3 regions underwent amplification using RNA transcripts as the source. In the first-round RT-PCR of the TCR CDR3, the HTBI primer set was used. TCRdb reprocessed the multiplex PCR reads with MiXCR, giving one entry per CDR3 protein. The sample yields around 400,000 distinct CDR3 sequences, approximately 14% seen once. Sequenced input: blood. The receptor source for this set is a woman in her sixties with Graves' ophthalmopathy.

This clonotype was seen at least ten times. The rearrangement links TRBV20-1 to TRBJ2-1, with 10 nucleotides matching TRBD2. Unmatched junction bases numbered 8, after V lost 4 bases and J lost 8 bases. The CDR3 consists of 14 residues. Per the germline V gene, CDR1 is DFQATT and CDR2 is SNEGSKA (reference sequence). DNA for the CDR3: TGCAGTGCTACCCTAGCGGGGGTTCCCTATGAGCAGTTCTTC. Protein product: CSATLAGVPYEQFF.

The chain's CDR3 is CASSLVPGGAAEQFF. CDR3 nucleotide sequence: TGCGCCAGCAGCTTGGTCCCGGGAGGGGCGGCTGAGCAGTTCTTC. The gene calls are TRBV5-1 and TRBJ2-1; TRBD2 matches 8 bases. V lost 0 bases, J lost 9 bases, and 8 bases stayed unmatched. Germline lookup yields CDR1 SGHRS and CDR2 YFSETQ. The CDR3 has 15 amino acids.

J is TRBJ1-3 and V is TRBV20-1; 7 bases map to TRBD1. The trim removed 5 bases at V and 3 bases at J, leaving 4 bases unmatched. This CDR3 is built from 13 residues. Germline CDR1 reads DFQATT; CDR2 reads SNEGSKA (reference sequence). CDR3 nucleotides: TGCAGTGCTCTCCCAGGGGGTGGAAACACCATATATTTT. Amino acid sequence: CSALPGGGNTIYF.

This clonotype has more than one count but fewer than ten. The CDR3 region is CASSLDTALGKNIQYF. As DNA, the CDR3 is TGTGCCAGCAGCCTAGACACTGCTCTAGGCAAAAACATTCAGTACTTC. This sequence joins TRBV5-4 and TRBJ2-4, with unresolved D. The CDR3 has 16 residues. The germline V and J ends were trimmed by 4 bases and 3 bases, with 17 bases remaining between them. Germline V lookup: CDR1 SGHNT, CDR2 YYREEE (reference sequence).

A remark on this clonotype: A single base separates this from a much larger clone, so it may be a read error. V gene TRBV20-1 combines with J gene TRBJ2-1; a weak D match, TRBD2 (6 bases). V lost 6 bases, J lost 10 bases, and 22 bases lay in between. CDR1 DFQATT and CDR2 SNEGSKA come from the germline V gene (reference sequence). The CDR3 is made up of 14 amino acids. The CDR3 sequence: CSAAALLALAEQFF. CDR3 nucleotides: TGCAGTGCGGCAGCATTGCTAGCGCTAGCCGAGCAGTTCTTC.

A note on this clonotype: One junction end does not reproduce the germline sequence, and a read error may be involved. The chain combines TRBV5-1 with TRBJ2-1; tentative D call: TRBD1 (5 bases). This CDR3 has 13 amino acids. In germline, CDR1 is SGHRS, CDR2 YFSETQ. The CDR3 sequence: CTSSLAGPGEQFF. CDR3 DNA sequence: TGCACCAGCAGCTTGGCAGGGCCAGGTGAGCAGTTCTTC.

V gene TRBV6-5 combines with J gene TRBJ2-5; D uncertain. The CDR3 has 15 residues. From germline, CDR1 is MNHEY and CDR2 SVGAGI. Deletions cut 0 bases from V and 2 bases from J, with 10 bases between. DNA of the CDR3: TGTGCCAGCAGTTACTCGTGGGCAGAACAAGAGACCCAGTACTTC. Encoded protein: CASSYSWAEQETQYF.

Remarks on this clonotype: A much larger clone sits a single nucleotide away, making a read error possible. The V gene is TRBV6-5, the J gene TRBJ1-1; 8 positions match TRBD1. The CDR3 has 15 amino acids. The germline V gene has CDR1 MNHEY and CDR2 SVGAGI. For the CDR3, the DNA is TGTGTCAGCAGTGCACAGGGGGGAGCGAACACTGAAGCTTTCTTT. Translation: CVSSAQGGANTEAFF.

Of note for this clonotype: A much larger clone is a single base away; this may be a read error. This chain connects TRBV10-3 to TRBJ2-1; 7 bases align to TRBD2. CDR3 size: 14 residues. Unmatched junction bases numbered 13, after V lost 11 bases and J lost 6 bases. CDR1 is ENHRY, CDR2 SYGVKD, per germline. The CDR3 bases are TGTGCCGTCATGGGGACTACCCCTACCAATGAGCAGTTCTTC. Its translation is CAVMGTTPTNEQFF.